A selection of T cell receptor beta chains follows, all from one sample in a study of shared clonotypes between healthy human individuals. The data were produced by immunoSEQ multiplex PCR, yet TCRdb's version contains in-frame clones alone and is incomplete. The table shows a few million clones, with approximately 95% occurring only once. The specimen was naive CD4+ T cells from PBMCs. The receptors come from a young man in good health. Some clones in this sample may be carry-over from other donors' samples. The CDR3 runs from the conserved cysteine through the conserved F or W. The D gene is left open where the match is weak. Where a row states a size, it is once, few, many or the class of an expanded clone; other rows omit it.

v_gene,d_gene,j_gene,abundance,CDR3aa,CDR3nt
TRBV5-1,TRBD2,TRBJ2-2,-,CASSLVAGGITGELFF,TGCGCCAGCAGCTTGGTAGCGGGAGGGATCACCGGGGAGCTGTTTTTT
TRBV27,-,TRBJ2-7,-,CASSSYPGVPYF,TGTGCCAGCAGTTCATATCCCGGGGTTCCGTACTTC
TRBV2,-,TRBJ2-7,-,CASRRAGDHEQYF,TGTGCCAGCAGAAGGGCAGGGGACCACGAGCAGTACTTC
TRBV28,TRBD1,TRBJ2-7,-,CASTSGGDEQYF,TGTGCCAGCACTTCAGGGGGCGACGAGCAGTACTTC
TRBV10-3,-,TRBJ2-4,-,CAISESTSAPQYF,TGTGCCATCAGTGAGTCGACGTCCGCCCCCCAGTACTTC
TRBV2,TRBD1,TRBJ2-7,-,CASKAGQGTYEQYF,TGTGCCAGCAAAGCAGGACAGGGTACCTACGAGCAGTACTTC
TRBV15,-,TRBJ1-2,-,CATSRVPGEYGYTF,TGTGCCACCAGCAGAGTCCCAGGGGAGTATGGCTACACCTTC
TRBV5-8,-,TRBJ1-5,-,CASSLLAQPQHF,TGTGCCAGCAGCTTGTTGGCCCAGCCCCAGCATTTT
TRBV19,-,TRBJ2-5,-,CASSTRTAGETQYF,TGTGCCAGTAGTACCAGGACCGCCGGGGAGACCCAGTACTTC
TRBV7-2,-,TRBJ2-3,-,CASSLGQTDTQYF,TGTGCCAGCAGCTTAGGACAGACAGATACGCAGTATTTT
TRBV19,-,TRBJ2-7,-,CASTQRGRESSYEQYF,TGTGCCAGTACCCAACGGGGGCGGGAGAGTAGCTACGAGCAGTACTTC
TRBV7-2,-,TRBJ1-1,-,CASSIFAVGVTEAFF,TGTGCCAGCAGCATCTTCGCGGTCGGGGTAACTGAAGCTTTCTTT
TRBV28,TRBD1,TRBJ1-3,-,CASRRQGAGNTIYF,TGTGCCAGCAGGCGACAGGGGGCCGGAAACACCATATATTTT
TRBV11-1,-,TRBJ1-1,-,CASSRTTNTEAFF,TGTGCCAGCAGCCGGACCACAAACACTGAAGCTTTCTTT
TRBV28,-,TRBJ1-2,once,CASRVGLPNFRYTF,TGTGCCAGCAGGGTAGGGCTCCCAAATTTTCGCTACACCTTC
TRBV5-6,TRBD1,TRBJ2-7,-,CASSFPRDSSYEQYF,TGTGCCAGCAGCTTTCCTAGGGACAGCTCCTACGAGCAGTACTTC
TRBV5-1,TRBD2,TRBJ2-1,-,CASSLGLAGRVQFF,TGCGCCAGCAGCTTGGGGCTAGCGGGGCGAGTGCAGTTCTTC